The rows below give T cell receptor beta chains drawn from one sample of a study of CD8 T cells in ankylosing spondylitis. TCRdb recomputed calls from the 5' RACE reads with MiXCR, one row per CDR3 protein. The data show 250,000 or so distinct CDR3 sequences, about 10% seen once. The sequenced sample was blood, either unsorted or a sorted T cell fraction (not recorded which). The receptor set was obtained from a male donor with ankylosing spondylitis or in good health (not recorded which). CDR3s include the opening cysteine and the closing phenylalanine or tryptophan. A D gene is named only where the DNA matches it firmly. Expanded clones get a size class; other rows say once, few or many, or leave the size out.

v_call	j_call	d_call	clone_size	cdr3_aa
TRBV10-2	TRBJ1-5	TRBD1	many	CASRPNRGDQPQHF
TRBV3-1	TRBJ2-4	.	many	CASSQGDGIGIQYF
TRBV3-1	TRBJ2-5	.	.	CASSLQPWGLGETQYF
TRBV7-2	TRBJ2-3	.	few	CASSPLPQDTQYF
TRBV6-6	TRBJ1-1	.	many	CASRDNLNTEAFF
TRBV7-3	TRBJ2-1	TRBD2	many	CASSPGGEQFF
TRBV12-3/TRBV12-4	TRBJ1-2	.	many	CASSPGSANYGYTF
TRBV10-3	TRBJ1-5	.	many	CAISESGPIPQHF
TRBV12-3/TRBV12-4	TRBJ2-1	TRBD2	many	CASIKTSGGRSSYNEQFF
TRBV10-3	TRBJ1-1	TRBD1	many	CAISEQDRGQTEAFF